This passage covers 25 T cell receptor beta chains from one sample sequenced in a study of cytomegalovirus exposure and HLA in healthy donors. PCR amplification relied on 60 Vbeta primers (plus 13 Jbeta primers). TCRdb's table, derived via immunoSEQ multiplex PCR, lists solely in-frame clones and lacks some. The sample comprises 95,000 to 150,000 clones, approximately 67% of which are singletons, and 1.5% rests with the top ten. Sequencing input: PBMCs. The source is a man aged 18 to 30 in good health and CMV-seronegative.

The rearrangement links TRBV5-4 to TRBJ1-2, with 7 bases aligning to TRBD1. Germline V lookup: CDR1 SGHNT, CDR2 YYREEE (reference sequence). CDR3 size: 16 residues. Trimming removed 0 bases from V and 3 bases from J; junction bases left unmatched: 8. CDR3 residues: CASSLVLGQKDYGYTF. The CDR3, as DNA: TGTGCCAGCAGCTTGGTTCTGGGACAGAAGGACTATGGCTACACCTTC.

The chain uses TRBV7-2 and TRBJ1-5, with a tentative D call TRBD1 (5 bases). Per germline, CDR1 SGHTA and CDR2 FQGNSA. The CDR3 consists of 18 residues. With 5 bases removed from V and 4 bases from J, the gap between germline ends came to 24 bases. The CDR3 bases are TGTGCCAGCAGCCCCCGTAGCGGGGCCTCCTTCGGGAATCAGCCCCAGCATTTT. Translation: CASSPRSGASFGNQPQHF.

The V call is TRBV9, the J call TRBJ2-3, with 9 bases fitting TRBD1. This CDR3 is 18 amino acids long. Germline CDR1 reads SGDLS; CDR2 reads YYNGEE. Unmatched junction bases numbered 11, after V lost 2 bases and J lost 1 base. The DNA for the CDR3 is TGTGCCAGCAGCGTCGGCCATAGTACAGGGGGCCGCACAGATACGCAGTATTTT. Translating gives CASSVGHSTGGRTDTQYF.

The chain carries TRBV7-9 and TRBJ2-3, with a possible D match to TRBD2 (6 bases). The V gene lost 1 base and the J gene lost 2 bases, with 10 bases spanning the gap. CDR1 and CDR2 from the germline V gene are SEHNR and FQNEAQ (reference sequence). The CDR3 consists of 15 residues. The CDR3 nucleotides read TGTGCCAGCAGCTTAGGGACTATGTACACAGATACGCAGTATTTT. Protein sequence: CASSLGTMYTDTQYF. Variable domain in full (rest from reference TRBV7-9 and TRBJ2-3): DTGVSQNPRHKITKRGQNVTFRCDPISEHNRLYWYRQTLGQGPEFLTYFQNEAQLEKSRLLSDRFSAERPKGSFSTLEIQRTEQGDSAMYLCASSLGTMYTDTQYFGPGTRLTVL.

The CDR3 sequence is CASKTQTGGPYEQYF. In DNA form, the CDR3 reads TGTGCCAGCAAAACCCAGACAGGGGGACCCTACGAGCAGTACTTC. J is TRBJ2-7 and V is TRBV6-5, with TRBD1 identical over 9 bases. The CDR3 extends over 15 amino acids. Germline CDR1 is MNHEY and CDR2 is SVGAGI. Trimming at V came to 7 bases and at J to 2 bases, leaving 9 bases not matched to a gene.

CDR3 in DNA: TGTGCCTGGAGTCTGGGCCTCAATTCACCCCTCCACTTT. Protein: CAWSLGLNSPLHF. The rearrangement joins TRBV30 to TRBJ1-6; D is undetermined. CDR1 is GTSNPN and CDR2 is SVGIG in the germline V gene (reference sequence). V lost 2 bases to trimming and J lost 7 bases, with 9 bases between them. The CDR3 contains 13 residues.

This clone was found a few times. J is TRBJ2-4 and V is TRBV6-1, with D maybe TRBD2 (5 bases). The V end lost 3 bases, the J end lost 6 bases, and 15 bases lay between the germline ends. The CDR3 has 15 amino acids. CDR1 MNHNS and CDR2 SASEGT come from the germline V gene. CDR3 sequence (DNA): TGTGCCAGCAGTGACGGGGTAGGGTTTGGAAACATTCAGTACTTC. The encoded protein is CASSDGVGFGNIQYF.

The V and J genes are TRBV5-4 and TRBJ2-7; TRBD2 matches at 7 bases. Germline CDR1 is SGHNT and CDR2 is YYREEE (reference sequence). This CDR3 spans 13 amino acids. Trimming removed 4 bases from V and 10 bases from J; junction bases left unmatched: 11. The CDR3 sequence: CASSPGGHLPQYF. DNA of the CDR3: TGTGCCAGCAGCCCGGGGGGTCATCTGCCCCAGTACTTC.

V usage is TRBV5-3 and J usage is TRBJ1-3; D may be TRBD1 (5 bases). TRBV5-3 is placed among ORFs of uncertain function. The CDR3 is made up of 14 amino acids. CDR3 coding DNA: TGTGCTACCCGGGGGGATTTAATCGCAAACACCATATATTTT. It yields the protein CATRGDLIANTIYF.

The rearrangement links TRBV6-5 to TRBJ1-1; D not resolved. Trimming pared 2 bases from V and 7 bases from J, leaving 11 bases between. The CDR3 consists of 13 residues. Germline V gene data show CDR1 as MNHEY and CDR2 as SVGAGI. The chain's CDR3 is CASSYALVSEAFF. The CDR3 coding sequence is TGTGCCAGCAGTTACGCCCTCGTCAGTGAAGCTTTCTTT.

For the CDR3, the DNA is TGTGCCAGCTCGGTAGGGACAGAGAATCAGCCCCAGCATTTT. It codes for CASSVGTENQPQHF. The chain carries TRBV18 and TRBJ1-5; TRBD1 aligns across 7 bases. The length of the CDR3 is 14 residues. The germline V gene has CDR1 KGHSH and CDR2 LQKENI. With V trimmed by 6 bases and J by 4 bases, 6 bases remained unmatched.

The chain combines TRBV27 with TRBJ2-7; 16 bases align to TRBD2. Germline V lookup: CDR1 MNHEY, CDR2 SMNVEV (reference sequence). The trim removed 3 bases at V and 4 bases at J, leaving 15 bases unmatched. The CDR3 has 20 residues. CDR3 residues: CASSFAPSGTSGRVLYEQYF. CDR3 coding DNA: TGTGCCAGCAGTTTTGCACCCTCCGGGACTAGCGGGAGGGTTCTTTACGAGCAGTACTTC.

V and J are TRBV5-4 and TRBJ2-3, with a possible D match to TRBD2 (5 bases). The CDR3 has 16 amino acids. The V end was cut by 4 bases, the J end by 2 bases, with 17 bases between. From germline, CDR1 is SGHNT and CDR2 YYREEE (reference sequence). The CDR3 DNA reads TGTGCCAGCAGCCCAATTTTACGCCGGGACACAGATACGCAGTATTTT. This sequence encodes CASSPILRRDTDTQYF. The variable domain in full, completed from reference TRBV5-4 and TRBJ2-3, reads ETGVTQSPTHLIKTRGQQVTLRCSSQSGHNTVSWYQQALGQGPQFIFQYYREEENGRGNFPPRFSGLQFPNYSSELNVNALELDDSALYLCASSPILRRDTDTQYFGPGTRLTVL.

This clone appeared a few times. The V call is TRBV5-1, the J call TRBJ2-1; TRBD1 aligns across 11 bases. The CDR3 covers 13 residues. J gave up 8 bases and V 4 bases, and 2 bases lay outside the gene matches. Germline CDR1 and CDR2: SGHRS and YFSETQ. CDR3 loop: CASSRTGGYEQFF. DNA for the CDR3: TGCGCCAGCAGCCGGACAGGGGGCTATGAGCAGTTCTTC. The full variable domain, in which reference TRBV5-1 and TRBJ2-1 provide the parts outside the CDR3, is KAGVTQTPRYLIKTRGQQVTLSCSPISGHRSVSWYQQTPGQGLQFLFEYFSETQRNKGNFPGRFSGRQFSNSRSEMNVSTLELGDSALYLCASSRTGGYEQFFGPGTRLTVL.

J is TRBJ1-1 and V is TRBV7-9, with D possibly matching TRBD1 (6 bases). CDR3 length equals 14 residues. V dropped 3 bases and J dropped 4 bases, with 12 bases sitting between them. From germline, CDR1 is SEHNR and CDR2 FQNEAQ (reference sequence). CDR3 sequence reads: CASSFQGSPTEAFF. CDR3 sequence (DNA): TGTGCCAGCAGCTTCCAGGGGTCCCCCACTGAAGCTTTCTTT.

The chain is built from TRBV5-6 and TRBJ2-1; 10 nucleotides match TRBD2. Germline loops: CDR1 SGHDT, CDR2 YYEEEE. V shed 2 bases and J 14 bases; nucleotides not matched to a gene: 7. This CDR3 comprises 13 residues. CDR3 residues: CASSFGTSGDEFF. CDR3 in DNA: TGTGCCAGCAGCTTCGGTACTAGCGGGGACGAGTTCTTC.

A few counts support this clone. The chain has TRBV6-1 and TRBJ1-2; TRBD1 might be the D (6 bases). V was clipped by 4 bases and J by 4 bases, with 13 bases between them. Germline values: CDR1 MNHNS, CDR2 SASEGT. This CDR3 comprises 14 residues. Here the CDR3 DNA reads TGTGCCAGCAGTGCCCAGGGGTTTGGCTATGGCTACACCTTC. Translating gives CASSAQGFGYGYTF.

The V gene is TRBV30, the J gene TRBJ2-7, with TRBD1 identical over 10 bases. CDR1 is GTSNPN and CDR2 is SVGIG in the germline V gene (reference sequence). V lost 2 bases and J lost 3; bases outside the gene matches: 4. There are 14 residues in the CDR3. CDR3 sequence: CAWSPWTGGYEQYF. The CDR3, as DNA: TGTGCCTGGAGTCCGTGGACAGGGGGCTACGAGCAGTACTTC.

V and J are TRBV10-3 and TRBJ1-4; tentatively, D is TRBD1 (6 bases). V was cut by 4 bases and J by 5 bases, with 14 bases left in between. Looked up from germline, CDR1 is ENHRY and CDR2 is SYGVKD. The CDR3 contains 15 residues. The CDR3 reads CAISALTGANEKLFF. CDR3 sequence (DNA): TGTGCCATCAGTGCCCTGACAGGTGCGAATGAAAAACTGTTTTTT.

A few counts support this clone. The chain employs TRBV27 and TRBJ2-1, with 8 nucleotides matching TRBD2. The CDR3 runs to 15 residues. V shed 5 bases and J 6 bases; nucleotides not matched to a gene: 9. Germline V gives CDR1 MNHEY, CDR2 SMNVEV (reference sequence). The CDR3 sequence: CASSKAGVLPNEQFF. For the CDR3, the DNA is TGTGCCAGCAGTAAAGCGGGGGTCTTACCCAATGAGCAGTTCTTC.

This clone has just a few counts. The V and J genes are TRBV30 and TRBJ2-5; the match to TRBD1 covers 7 bases. Gene TRBJ2-7 matches the end of the DNA better, so the J call may be wrong. There are 13 residues in the CDR3. Germline CDR1 reads GTSNPN; CDR2 reads SVGIG (reference sequence). This chain's CDR3 is CAWSGRQGGEQYF. CDR3 DNA sequence: TGTGCCTGGAGTGGAAGACAGGGTGGCGAGCAGTACTTC.

The V and J genes are TRBV5-4 and TRBJ2-7; 7 nucleotides agree with TRBD1. CDR3 size: 15 residues. Per germline, CDR1 SGHNT and CDR2 YYREEE (reference sequence). The trim removed 0 bases at V and 3 bases at J, leaving 6 bases unmatched. CDR3 amino acids: CASSLARGGGYEQYF. CDR3 DNA: TGTGCCAGCAGCTTGGCCCGAGGGGGCGGCTACGAGCAGTACTTC. Looking up the rest from reference TRBV5-4 and TRBJ2-7 gives the full variable domain: ETGVTQSPTHLIKTRGQQVTLRCSSQSGHNTVSWYQQALGQGPQFIFQYYREEENGRGNFPPRFSGLQFPNYSSELNVNALELDDSALYLCASSLARGGGYEQYFGPGTRLTVT.

This rearrangement joins TRBV19 to TRBJ1-2; D gene ambiguous. This CDR3 is 15 amino acids long. Trimming cost V 7 bases and J 2 bases, with 17 bases left between them. The germline gives CDR1 LNHDA, CDR2 SQIVND (reference sequence). CDR3 sequence (DNA): TGTGCCAGTACCCTGAGTTCCGGTTCCAACTATGGCTACACCTTC. As protein: CASTLSSGSNYGYTF.

The table lists this clone with a few counts. V gene TRBV5-1 combines with J gene TRBJ2-7, with unresolved D. CDR3 size: 14 residues. V was trimmed by 0 bases and J by 5 bases, leaving 12 bases between them. The germline V gene has CDR1 SGHRS and CDR2 YFSETQ. This CDR3 is CASSLAQSLNEQYF. The CDR3 DNA follows: TGCGCCAGCAGCTTGGCACAGAGTCTAAACGAGCAGTACTTC.

The chain carries TRBV18 and TRBJ2-1; 12 bases are a match to TRBD1. The germline V gene encodes CDR1 KGHSH and CDR2 LQKENI. Trimming took 5 bases from V and 6 from J; bases not matched to a gene: 2. This CDR3 spans 14 amino acids. CDR3 DNA sequence: TGTGCCAGCTCATCGGGACAGGGGGCCAATGAGCAGTTCTTC. As protein: CASSSGQGANEQFF.